This T cell receptor beta chain comes out of a study of T-cell reconstitution after alpha-beta-depleted transplantation in children. Broader study findings: Diversity and T-cell counts at one year after transplant derived mostly from new T cells.

This clonotype was counted ten times or more. As yet, its antigen is unknown. Preparing the TCRbeta library involved the use of unique molecular identifiers. TCRdb independently ran MiXCR on the PCR reads; one entry per CDR3 protein. Here the sample spans roughly 45,000 distinct CDR3 sequences, about 9% being singletons. CDR1 SGHTA and CDR2 FQGNSA come from the germline V gene. Trimming removed 6 bases at V and 2 bases at J, with 13 bases between. CDR3 size: 14 residues. This TCR came from a male patient aged 2 to 10 who had a stem cell transplant for chronic granulomatous disease, so the T cells may come from the graft donor. The J gene is TRBJ2-5, the V gene TRBV7-2; D remains unclear. Sequencing was performed on PBMCs, mostly from graft donor cells, taken 60 days after TCRalphabeta/CD19-depleted stem cell transplant. The DNA for the CDR3 is TGTGCCAGCAGAATCACGTGGCAGCAAGAGACCCAGTACTTC. This sequence encodes CASRITWQQETQYF.